Listed below are T cell receptor beta chains from one sample, sequenced in a study of Graves' ophthalmopathy and Graves' hyperthyroidism. Using its own MiXCR run on the multiplex PCR reads, TCRdb lists one record per CDR3 protein. The sample includes a few hundred thousand distinct CDR3 sequences, about a sixth seen only once; the top ten take 9% to 15%. The sample was peripheral blood. These TCRs come from an adult man with Graves' ophthalmopathy. Both conserved end residues are part of each CDR3. D genes are given only for firm matches. Size is stated for part of the rows, as once, few or many counts, or as a class when the clone is expanded.

abundance,j_gene,d_gene,len,v_gene,CDR3aa,CDR3nt
many,TRBJ2-5,TRBD1,16,TRBV9,CASSISPGTGVETQYF,TGTGCCAGCAGCATCAGTCCCGGGACAGGGGTGGAGACCCAGTACTTC
many,TRBJ1-6,-,14,TRBV3-1,CASSQDNRGFPLHF,TGTGCCAGCAGCCAAGACAACCGGGGGTTTCCCCTCCACTTT
many,TRBJ1-3,-,16,TRBV4-2,CASSSTPTVSGNTIYF,TGTGCCAGCAGCTCAACCCCGACAGTCTCTGGAAACACCATATATTTT
many,TRBJ2-5,-,13,TRBV20-1,CSARSQTQETQYF,TGCAGTGCTAGAAGTCAGACTCAAGAGACCCAGTACTTC
-,TRBJ2-5,TRBD2,13,TRBV20-1,CSVPGEGGETQYF,TGCAGTGTCCCGGGGGAGGGTGGAGAGACCCAGTACTTC
many,TRBJ1-2,-,11,TRBV28,CASGGSYGYTF,TGTGCCAGTGGTGGCAGCTATGGCTACACCTTC
-,TRBJ2-4,-,16,TRBV20-1,CSAVPTGPKGKNIQYF,TGCAGTGCTGTACCCACGGGTCCCAAGGGGAAAAACATTCAGTACTTC
-,TRBJ2-5,-,14,TRBV28,CASTYRDMRETQYF,TGTGCCAGCACCTACAGGGATATGAGAGAGACCCAGTACTTC
many,TRBJ2-5,TRBD2,16,TRBV27,CASSAHGASGRETQYF,TGTGCCAGCAGTGCCCACGGGGCTAGCGGTAGGGAGACCCAGTACTTC
few,TRBJ2-7,-,12,TRBV6-2/TRBV6-3,CASSYSYYEQYF,TGTGCCAGCAGTTACTCGTACTACGAGCAGTACTTC
many,TRBJ1-2,-,15,TRBV6-1,CASSELRTVGYGYTF,TGTGCCAGCAGTGAACTAAGGACAGTTGGCTATGGCTACACCTTC
-,TRBJ2-2,-,14,TRBV15,CATSRDLRTGELFF,TGTGCCACCAGCAGAGATCTACGCACCGGGGAGCTGTTTTTT
many,TRBJ1-1,TRBD1,14,TRBV11-2,CASSFDRGSAEAFF,TGTGCCAGCAGCTTTGACAGGGGGTCGGCTGAAGCTTTCTTT
many,TRBJ2-7,-,14,TRBV11-2,CASSFDQSSYEQYF,TGTGCCAGCAGCTTTGACCAGAGCTCCTACGAGCAGTACTTC
many,TRBJ2-7,-,15,TRBV7-2,CASSLQVGGPYEQYF,TGTGCCAGCAGCTTACAAGTTGGAGGGCCCTACGAGCAGTACTTC
-,TRBJ1-6,-,13,TRBV6-1,CASSEGLHSPLHF,TGTGCCAGCAGTGAAGGGCTCCACTCACCCCTCCACTTT
many,TRBJ2-7,-,14,TRBV28,CASTPGSLSYEQYF,TGTGCCAGCACCCCGGGCAGTCTCTCCTACGAGCAGTACTTC
-,TRBJ1-5,-,13,TRBV6-1,CASKALPDQPQHF,TGTGCCAGCAAGGCACTCCCGGATCAGCCCCAGCATTTT
many,TRBJ1-2,-,12,TRBV6-1,CASSQGTYGYTF,TGTGCCAGCAGTCAGGGGACCTATGGCTACACCTTC
many,TRBJ1-2,TRBD1,14,TRBV12-3/TRBV12-4,CASSLTGGNGGYTF,TGTGCCAGCAGTCTGACAGGGGGGAACGGTGGCTACACCTTC
many,TRBJ1-1,-,13,TRBV6-1,CASSEQGYTEAFF,TGTGCCAGCAGTGAACAGGGTTACACTGAAGCTTTCTTT
-,TRBJ2-7,-,13,TRBV20-1,CSARPRMSYEQYF,TGCAGTGCTCGACCCCGGATGTCCTACGAGCAGTACTTC
many,TRBJ2-7,TRBD2,17,TRBV25-1,CASSDSLYSGRVYEQYF,TGTGCCAGCAGTGATTCCCTTTATAGCGGGAGGGTATACGAGCAGTACTTC
-,TRBJ2-2,-,15,TRBV6-1,CASSVQITVTGELFF,TGTGCCAGCAGTGTCCAGATAACGGTAACCGGGGAGCTGTTTTTT
-,TRBJ1-6,-,20,TRBV14,CASTPWGPGQPSSYNSPLHF,TGTGCCAGCACCCCCTGGGGGCCGGGCCAGCCGAGCTCCTATAATTCACCCCTCCACTTT
many,TRBJ2-2,-,15,TRBV10-3,CAISEGQGYTGELFF,TGTGCCATCAGTGAGGGGCAGGGGTACACCGGGGAGCTGTTTTTT
many,TRBJ1-2,TRBD1,15,TRBV2,CASRAETGDGYGYTF,TGTGCCAGCAGGGCTGAGACAGGGGACGGCTATGGCTACACCTTC
-,TRBJ2-7,-,13,TRBV19,CASSYGTADEQYF,TGTGCCAGTAGTTACGGGACGGCCGACGAGCAGTACTTC
many,TRBJ2-2,TRBD1,15,TRBV4-1,CASSQEGGRAGELFF,TGCGCCAGCAGCCAAGAAGGGGGCCGGGCCGGGGAGCTGTTTTTT
once,TRBJ2-7,-,15,TRBV6-1,CASSSPGASSYEQYF,TGTGCCAGCAGCTCCCCCGGGGCGAGCTCCTACGAGCAGTACTTC
many,TRBJ2-2,TRBD2,14,TRBV6-5,CASTGGINTGELFF,TGTGCCAGCACGGGAGGCATCAACACCGGGGAGCTGTTTTTT
many,TRBJ2-5,TRBD2,15,TRBV2,CASSPRTSGVETQYF,TGTGCCAGCAGTCCTAGGACTAGCGGGGTCGAGACCCAGTACTTC
many,TRBJ2-4,-,16,TRBV3-1,CASSSQTALAKNIQYF,TGTGCCAGCAGCTCCCAGACAGCTCTAGCCAAAAACATTCAGTACTTC
-,TRBJ1-2,-,17,TRBV5-1,CASSLEYSATSNYGYTF,TGCGCCAGCAGCTTGGAATACTCCGCTACCTCTAACTATGGCTACACCTTC
-,TRBJ2-4,-,17,TRBV19,CASSMRSGAVAKNIQYF,TGTGCCAGTAGTATGCGGTCGGGCGCGGTAGCCAAAAACATTCAGTACTTC
many,TRBJ1-5,-,16,TRBV25-1,CASSEYGGGGNQPQHF,TGTGCCAGCAGTGAATACGGGGGCGGTGGCAATCAGCCCCAGCATTTT
many,TRBJ1-1,-,14,TRBV7-2,CASSFRETAHEAFF,TGTGCCAGCAGCTTTAGAGAGACAGCCCATGAAGCTTTCTTT
many,TRBJ2-7,-,14,TRBV7-2,CASSFGRDGYEQYF,TGTGCCAGCAGCTTCGGCAGGGATGGCTACGAGCAGTACTTC
many,TRBJ2-7,TRBD2,19,TRBV11-2,CASSLRTRAGGPQGYEQYF,TGTGCCAGCAGCTTAAGAACTAGAGCGGGAGGGCCCCAAGGCTACGAGCAGTACTTC
many,TRBJ2-2,TRBD2,16,TRBV2,CASSEASGKNTGELFF,TGTGCCAGCAGTGAAGCTAGCGGGAAGAACACCGGGGAGCTGTTTTTT
few,TRBJ2-7,-,14,TRBV19,CASSTIEGAYEQYF,TGTGCCAGTAGTACCATAGAGGGAGCCTACGAGCAGTACTTC
many,TRBJ2-7,-,14,TRBV27,CATQNSQNSYEQYF,TGTGCCACCCAGAACAGTCAGAATTCCTACGAGCAGTACTTC
many,TRBJ2-7,-,15,TRBV4-1,CASSLESAVPYEQYF,TGCGCCAGCAGCCTGGAGTCAGCGGTGCCCTACGAGCAGTACTTC
many,TRBJ2-5,-,15,TRBV28,CASSTRDPSGWTQYF,TGTGCCAGCAGCACTCGGGACCCCAGCGGGTGGACCCAGTACTTC
many,TRBJ2-5,TRBD2,17,TRBV11-2,CASSLGRGGGAQETQYF,TGTGCCAGCAGCTTAGGCCGGGGCGGGGGTGCGCAAGAGACCCAGTACTTC
many,TRBJ2-7,TRBD2,15,TRBV4-1,CASSPLAGVNCEQYF,TGCGCCAGCAGCCCTCTTGCGGGAGTGAACTGCGAGCAGTACTTC
many,TRBJ2-7,-,14,TRBV12-3/TRBV12-4,CASTHSGPPYEQYF,TGTGCCAGCACCCATAGCGGTCCTCCCTACGAGCAGTACTTC
many,TRBJ1-5,-,13,TRBV30,CAWSQNSNQPQHF,TGTGCCTGGAGCCAGAATAGCAATCAGCCCCAGCATTTT
many,TRBJ2-7,TRBD1,15,TRBV6-2/TRBV6-3,CASSRQGSHSYEQYF,TGTGCCAGCAGCCGACAGGGATCCCATTCCTACGAGCAGTACTTC
-,TRBJ2-7,-,13,TRBV6-2/TRBV6-3,CASSYPSFDEQYF,TGTGCCAGCAGTTACCCGTCATTCGACGAGCAGTACTTC
many,TRBJ2-7,TRBD1,14,TRBV7-6,CASSSGTGRYEQYF,TGTGCCAGCAGCTCGGGGACAGGGCGGTACGAGCAGTACTTC
many,TRBJ1-5,-,13,TRBV6-1,CASSVGGNQPQHF,TGTGCCAGCAGTGTCGGGGGCAATCAGCCCCAGCATTTT
many,TRBJ1-2,-,13,TRBV7-2,CASSSWTDYGYTF,TGTGCCAGCAGCTCCTGGACGGACTATGGCTACACCTTC
many,TRBJ2-7,TRBD1,16,TRBV5-5,CASSLTGTGGFYEQYF,TGTGCCAGCAGTTTGACCGGGACAGGGGGCTTCTACGAGCAGTACTTC
-,TRBJ1-2,TRBD1,17,TRBV28,CASRHPGQSWTNYGYTF,TGTGCCAGCCGACATCCGGGACAGAGCTGGACTAACTATGGCTACACCTTC
many,TRBJ1-2,-,14,TRBV5-1,CASSWDASNYGYTF,TGCGCCAGCAGCTGGGACGCCTCTAACTATGGCTACACCTTC
many,TRBJ1-2,TRBD1,13,TRBV29-1,CSVVGYTGDGYTF,TGCAGCGTCGTTGGTTATACAGGGGACGGCTACACCTTC